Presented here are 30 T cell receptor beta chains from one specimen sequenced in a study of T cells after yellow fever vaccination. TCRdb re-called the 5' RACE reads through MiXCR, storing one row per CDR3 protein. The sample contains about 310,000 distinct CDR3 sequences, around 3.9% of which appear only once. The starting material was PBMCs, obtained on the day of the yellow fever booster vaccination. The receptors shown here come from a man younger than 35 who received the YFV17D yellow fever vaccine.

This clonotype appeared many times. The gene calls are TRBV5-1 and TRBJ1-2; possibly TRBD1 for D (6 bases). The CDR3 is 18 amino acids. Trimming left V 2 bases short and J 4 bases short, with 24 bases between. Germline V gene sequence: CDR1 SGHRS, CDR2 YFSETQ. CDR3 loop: CASSLDLLRTAPPYGYTF. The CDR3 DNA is TGCGCCAGCAGCTTAGACCTCCTCCGGACAGCACCGCCCTATGGCTACACCTTC.

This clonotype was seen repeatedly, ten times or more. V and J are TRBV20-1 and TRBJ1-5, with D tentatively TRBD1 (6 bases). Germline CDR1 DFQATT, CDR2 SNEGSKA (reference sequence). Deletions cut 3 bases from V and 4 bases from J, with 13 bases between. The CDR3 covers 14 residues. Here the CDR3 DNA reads TGCAGTGCTAGGCCGGGGGCGCGGAATCAGCCCCAGCATTTT. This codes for CSARPGARNQPQHF.

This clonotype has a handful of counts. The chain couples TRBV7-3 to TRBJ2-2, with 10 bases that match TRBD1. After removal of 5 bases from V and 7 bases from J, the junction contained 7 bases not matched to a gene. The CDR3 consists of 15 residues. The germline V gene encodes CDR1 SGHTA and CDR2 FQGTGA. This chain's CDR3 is CASSPTGGKNGELFF. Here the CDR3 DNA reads TGTGCCAGCAGCCCGACAGGGGGCAAGAACGGGGAGCTGTTTTTT.

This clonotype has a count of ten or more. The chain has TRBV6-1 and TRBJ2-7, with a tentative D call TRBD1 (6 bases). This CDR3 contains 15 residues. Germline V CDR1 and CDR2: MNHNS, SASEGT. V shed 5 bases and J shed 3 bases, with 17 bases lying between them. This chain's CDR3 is CASSPLRGHGYEQYV. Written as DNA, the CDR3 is TGTGCCAGCAGTCCACTCCGGGGACACGGCTACGAGCAGTACGTC.

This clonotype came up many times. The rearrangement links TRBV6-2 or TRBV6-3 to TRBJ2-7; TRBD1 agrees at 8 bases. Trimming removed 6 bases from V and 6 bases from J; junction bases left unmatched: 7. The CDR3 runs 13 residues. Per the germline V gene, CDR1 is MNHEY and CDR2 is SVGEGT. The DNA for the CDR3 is TGTGCCAGCAGCTCAGACAGGGGAGGCGAGCAGTACGTC. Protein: CASSSDRGGEQYV.

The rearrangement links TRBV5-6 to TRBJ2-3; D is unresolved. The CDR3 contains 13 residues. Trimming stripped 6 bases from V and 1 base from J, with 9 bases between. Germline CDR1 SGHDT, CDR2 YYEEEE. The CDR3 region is CASTRKGTDTQYF. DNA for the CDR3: TGTGCCAGCACCCGAAAGGGCACAGATACGCAGTATTTT.

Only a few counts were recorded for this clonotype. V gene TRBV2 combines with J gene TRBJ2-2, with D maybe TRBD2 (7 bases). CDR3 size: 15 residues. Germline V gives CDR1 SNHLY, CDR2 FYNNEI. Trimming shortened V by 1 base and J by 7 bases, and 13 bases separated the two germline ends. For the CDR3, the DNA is TGTGCCAGCAGTGAAGTTGGGGGGGCGAGCGGGGAGCTGTTTTTT. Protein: CASSEVGGASGELFF.

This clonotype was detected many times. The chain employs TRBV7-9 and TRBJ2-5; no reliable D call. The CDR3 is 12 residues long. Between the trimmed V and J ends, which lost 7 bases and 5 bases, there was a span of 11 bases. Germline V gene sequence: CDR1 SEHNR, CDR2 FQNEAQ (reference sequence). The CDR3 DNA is TGTGCCAGCAAAATAGGAGTGGAGACCCAGTACTTC. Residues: CASKIGVETQYF.

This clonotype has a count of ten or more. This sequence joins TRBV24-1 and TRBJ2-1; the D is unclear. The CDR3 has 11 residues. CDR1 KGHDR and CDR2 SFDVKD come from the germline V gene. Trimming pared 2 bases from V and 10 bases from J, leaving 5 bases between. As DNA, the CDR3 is TGTGCCACCAGTGATTCGCGGGAGCAGTTCTTC. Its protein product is CATSDSREQFF.

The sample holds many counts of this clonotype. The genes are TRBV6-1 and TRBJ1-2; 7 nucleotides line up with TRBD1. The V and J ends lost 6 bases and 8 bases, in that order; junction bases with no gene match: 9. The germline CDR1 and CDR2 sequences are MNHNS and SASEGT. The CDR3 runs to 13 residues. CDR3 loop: CASRPTGVGGYTF. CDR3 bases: TGTGCCAGCAGACCCACAGGGGTAGGCGGCTACACCTTC.

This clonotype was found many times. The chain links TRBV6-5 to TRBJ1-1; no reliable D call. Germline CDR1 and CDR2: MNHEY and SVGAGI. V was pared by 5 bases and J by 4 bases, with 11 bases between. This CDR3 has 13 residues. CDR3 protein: CASSPGQFTEAFF. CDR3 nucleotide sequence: TGTGCCAGCAGTCCTGGGCAGTTCACTGAAGCTTTCTTT.

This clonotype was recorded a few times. CDR3 amino acids: CASSPPLKGFDTQYF. The DNA of the CDR3 is TGTGCCAGCTCACCACCGTTGAAGGGATTTGATACGCAGTATTTT. The chain recombines TRBV18 with TRBJ2-3, with D hard to call. This CDR3 has 15 amino acids. V was pared by 0 bases and J by 6 bases, with 13 bases between. The germline V gene encodes CDR1 KGHSH and CDR2 LQKENI.

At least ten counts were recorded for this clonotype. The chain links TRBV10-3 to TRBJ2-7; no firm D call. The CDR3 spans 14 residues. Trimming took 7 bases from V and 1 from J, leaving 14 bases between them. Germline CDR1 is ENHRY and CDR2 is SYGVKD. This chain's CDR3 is CAIKGGVGSYEQYF. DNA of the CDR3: TGTGCCATCAAGGGTGGGGTGGGGTCCTACGAGCAGTACTTC.

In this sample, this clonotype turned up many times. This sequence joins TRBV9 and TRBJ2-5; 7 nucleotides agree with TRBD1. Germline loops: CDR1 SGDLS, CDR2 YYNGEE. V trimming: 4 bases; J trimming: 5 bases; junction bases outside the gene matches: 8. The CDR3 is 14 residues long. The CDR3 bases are TGTGCCAGCAGCCTTCAAGGGGGCGGCGAGACCCAGTACTTC. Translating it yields CASSLQGGGETQYF. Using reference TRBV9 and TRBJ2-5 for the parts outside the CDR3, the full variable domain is DSGVTQTPKHLITATGQRVTLRCSPRSGDLSVYWYQQSLDQGLQFLIQYYNGEERAKGNILERFSAQQFPDLHSELNLSSLELGDSALYFCASSLQGGGETQYFGPGTRLLVL.

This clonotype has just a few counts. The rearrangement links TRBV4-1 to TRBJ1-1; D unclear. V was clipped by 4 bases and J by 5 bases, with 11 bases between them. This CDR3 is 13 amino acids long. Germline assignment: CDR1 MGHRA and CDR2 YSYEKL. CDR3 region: CASSREGWTEAFF. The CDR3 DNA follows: TGCGCCAGCAGCCGGGAAGGTTGGACTGAAGCTTTCTTT.

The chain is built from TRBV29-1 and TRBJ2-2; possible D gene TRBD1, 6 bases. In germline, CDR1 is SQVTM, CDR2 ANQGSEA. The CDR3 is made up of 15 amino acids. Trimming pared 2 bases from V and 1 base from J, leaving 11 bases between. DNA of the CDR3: TGCAGCGTTGAAAAGGTGGGACAGAACACCGGGGAGCTGTTTTTT. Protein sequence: CSVEKVGQNTGELFF.

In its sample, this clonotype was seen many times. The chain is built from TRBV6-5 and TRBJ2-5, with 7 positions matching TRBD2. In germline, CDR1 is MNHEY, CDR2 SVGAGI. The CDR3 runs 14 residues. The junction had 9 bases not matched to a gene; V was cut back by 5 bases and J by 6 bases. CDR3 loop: CASSDPVGGKTQYF. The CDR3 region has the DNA TGTGCCAGCAGTGACCCCGTGGGAGGGAAGACCCAGTACTTC.

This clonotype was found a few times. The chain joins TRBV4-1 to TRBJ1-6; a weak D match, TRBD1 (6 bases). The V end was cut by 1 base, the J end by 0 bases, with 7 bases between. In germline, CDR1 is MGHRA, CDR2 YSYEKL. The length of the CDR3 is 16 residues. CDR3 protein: CASSQGDNSYNSPLHF. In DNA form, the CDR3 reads TGCGCCAGCAGCCAAGGGGACAACTCCTATAATTCACCCCTCCACTTT.

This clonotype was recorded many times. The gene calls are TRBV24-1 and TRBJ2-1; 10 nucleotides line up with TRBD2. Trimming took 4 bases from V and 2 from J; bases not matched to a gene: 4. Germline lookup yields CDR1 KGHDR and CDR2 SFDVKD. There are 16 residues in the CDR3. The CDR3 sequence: CATSDLSGGTYNEQFF. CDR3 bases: TGTGCCACCAGTGACCTTAGCGGGGGGACCTACAATGAGCAGTTCTTC.

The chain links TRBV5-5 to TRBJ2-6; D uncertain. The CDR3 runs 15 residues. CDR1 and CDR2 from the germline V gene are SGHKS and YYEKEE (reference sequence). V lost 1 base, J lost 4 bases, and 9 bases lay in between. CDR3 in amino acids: CASSLRTFGANVLTF. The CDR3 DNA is TGTGCCAGCAGCTTGAGGACCTTCGGGGCCAACGTCCTGACTTTC.

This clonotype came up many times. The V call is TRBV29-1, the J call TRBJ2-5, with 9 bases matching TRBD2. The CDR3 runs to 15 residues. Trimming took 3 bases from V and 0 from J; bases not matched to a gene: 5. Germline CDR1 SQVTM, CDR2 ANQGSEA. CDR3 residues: CSVDGLATDQETQYF. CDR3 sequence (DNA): TGCAGCGTTGACGGACTAGCGACCGACCAAGAGACCCAGTACTTC. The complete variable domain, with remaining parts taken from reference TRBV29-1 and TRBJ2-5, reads SAVISQKPSRDICQRGTSLTIQCQVDSQVTMMFWYRQQPGQSLTLIATANQGSEATYESGFVIDKFPISRPNLTFSTLTVSNMSPEDSSIYLCSVDGLATDQETQYFGPGTRLLVL.

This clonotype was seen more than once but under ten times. The CDR3 coding sequence is TGTGCCAGCAGCTTCGGACTGGGTAGGCAAGAGACCCAGTACTTC. Protein: CASSFGLGRQETQYF. V and J are TRBV7-2 and TRBJ2-5, with D possibly matching TRBD2 (5 bases). Germline V gene data show CDR1 as SGHTA and CDR2 as FQGNSA. Trimming stripped 3 bases from V and 2 bases from J, with 13 bases between. This CDR3 spans 15 amino acids.

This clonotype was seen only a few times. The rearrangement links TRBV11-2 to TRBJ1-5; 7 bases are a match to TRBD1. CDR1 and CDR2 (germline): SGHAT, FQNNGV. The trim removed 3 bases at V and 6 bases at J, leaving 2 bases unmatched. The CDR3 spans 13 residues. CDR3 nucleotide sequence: TGTGCCAGCAGCTTTGGGACAGTTCAGCCCCAGCATTTT. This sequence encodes CASSFGTVQPQHF.

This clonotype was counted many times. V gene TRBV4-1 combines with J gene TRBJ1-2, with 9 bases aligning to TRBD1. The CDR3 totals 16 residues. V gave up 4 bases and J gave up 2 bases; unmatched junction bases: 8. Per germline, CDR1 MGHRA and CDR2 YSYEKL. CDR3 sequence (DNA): TGCGCCAGCAGCCTTACTACAGGGGGCGCGAACTATGGCTACACCTTC. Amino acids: CASSLTTGGANYGYTF.

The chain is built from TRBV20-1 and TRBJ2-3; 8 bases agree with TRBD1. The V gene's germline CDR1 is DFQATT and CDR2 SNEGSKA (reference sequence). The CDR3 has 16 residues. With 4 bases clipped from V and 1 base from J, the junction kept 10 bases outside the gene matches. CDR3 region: CSAIQPTGEGTDTQYF. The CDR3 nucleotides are TGCAGTGCTATACAGCCGACAGGGGAAGGCACAGATACGCAGTATTTT.

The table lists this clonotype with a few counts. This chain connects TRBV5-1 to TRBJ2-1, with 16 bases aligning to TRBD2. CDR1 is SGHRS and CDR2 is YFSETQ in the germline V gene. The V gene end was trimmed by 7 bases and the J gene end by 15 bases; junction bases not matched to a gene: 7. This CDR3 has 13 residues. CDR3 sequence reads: CASSGTSGGASFF. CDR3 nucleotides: TGCGCCAGCTCCGGGACTAGCGGGGGGGCGTCGTTCTTC.

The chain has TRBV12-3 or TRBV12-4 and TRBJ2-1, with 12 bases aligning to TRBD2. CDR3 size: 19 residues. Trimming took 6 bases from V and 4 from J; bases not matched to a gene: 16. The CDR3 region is CASSSSSNGLAGWYNEQFF. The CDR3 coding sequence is TGTGCCAGCAGCTCCTCTTCAAACGGACTAGCGGGGTGGTACAATGAGCAGTTCTTC.

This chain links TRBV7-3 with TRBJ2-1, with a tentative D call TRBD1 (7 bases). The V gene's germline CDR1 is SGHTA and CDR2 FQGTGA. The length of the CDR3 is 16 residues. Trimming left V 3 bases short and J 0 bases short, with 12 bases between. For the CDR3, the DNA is TGTGCCAGCAGCTTCACGGGGGACAGCTCCTACAATGAGCAGTTCTTC. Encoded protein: CASSFTGDSSYNEQFF. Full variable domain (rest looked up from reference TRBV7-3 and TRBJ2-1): GAGVSQTPSNKVTEKGKYVELRCDPISGHTALYWYRQSLGQGPEFLIYFQGTGAADDSGLPNDRFFAVRPEGSVSTLKIQRTERGDSAVYLCASSFTGDSSYNEQFFGPGTRLTVL.

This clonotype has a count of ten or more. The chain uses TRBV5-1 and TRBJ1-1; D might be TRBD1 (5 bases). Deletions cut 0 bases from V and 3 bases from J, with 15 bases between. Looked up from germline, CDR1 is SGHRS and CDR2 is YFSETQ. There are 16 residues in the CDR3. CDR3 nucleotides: TGCGCCAGCAGCTTGGCCCAGAGGGGAGGGTACACTGAAGCTTTCTTT. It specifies CASSLAQRGGYTEAFF.

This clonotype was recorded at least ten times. CDR3 sequence: CATSDHRSGYTF. CDR3 DNA sequence: TGTGCCACCAGTGACCACCGAAGTGGCTACACCTTC. The chain combines TRBV24-1 with TRBJ1-2; D uncertain. Trimming took off 4 bases at V and 7 bases at J, with 9 bases between the two ends. This CDR3 comprises 12 residues. Germline loops: CDR1 KGHDR, CDR2 SFDVKD.